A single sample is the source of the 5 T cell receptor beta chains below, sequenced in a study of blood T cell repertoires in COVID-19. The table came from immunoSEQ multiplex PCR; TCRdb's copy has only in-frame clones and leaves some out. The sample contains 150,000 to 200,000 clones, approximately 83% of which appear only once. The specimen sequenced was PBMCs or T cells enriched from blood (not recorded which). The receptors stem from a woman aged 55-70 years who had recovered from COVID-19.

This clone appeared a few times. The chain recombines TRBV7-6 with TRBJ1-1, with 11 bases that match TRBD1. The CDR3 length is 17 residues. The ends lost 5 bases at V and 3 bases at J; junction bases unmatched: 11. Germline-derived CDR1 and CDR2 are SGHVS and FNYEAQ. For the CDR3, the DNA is TGTGCCAGCAGCACCCGGGACAGGGGGTGGAGGGACACTGAAGCTTTCTTT. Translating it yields CASSTRDRGWRDTEAFF.

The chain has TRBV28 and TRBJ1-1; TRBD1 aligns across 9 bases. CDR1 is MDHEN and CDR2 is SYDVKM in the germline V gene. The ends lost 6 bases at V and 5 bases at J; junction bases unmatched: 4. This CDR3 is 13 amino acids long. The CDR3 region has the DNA TGTGCCAGCAGATACAGGGGGCAGACTGAAGCTTTCTTT. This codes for CASRYRGQTEAFF.

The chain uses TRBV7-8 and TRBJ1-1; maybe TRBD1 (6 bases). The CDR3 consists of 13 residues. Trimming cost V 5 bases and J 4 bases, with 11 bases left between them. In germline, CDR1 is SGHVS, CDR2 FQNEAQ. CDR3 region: CASSIQGPTEAFF. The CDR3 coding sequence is TGTGCCAGCAGCATACAGGGTCCCACTGAAGCTTTCTTT. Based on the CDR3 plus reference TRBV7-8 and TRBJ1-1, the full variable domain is GAGVSQSPRYKVAKRGQDVALRCDPISGHVSLFWYQQALGQGPEFLTYFQNEAQLDKSGLPSDRFFAERPEGSVSTLKIQRTQQEDSAVYLCASSIQGPTEAFFGQGTRLTVV.

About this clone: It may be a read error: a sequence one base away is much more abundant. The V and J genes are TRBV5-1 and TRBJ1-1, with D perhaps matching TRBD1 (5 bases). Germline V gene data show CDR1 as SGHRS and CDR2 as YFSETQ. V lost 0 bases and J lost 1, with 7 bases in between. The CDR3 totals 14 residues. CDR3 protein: CASSLGQPNTEAFF. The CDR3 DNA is TGCGCCAGCAGCTTGGGACAGCCGAACACTGAAGCTTTCTTT.

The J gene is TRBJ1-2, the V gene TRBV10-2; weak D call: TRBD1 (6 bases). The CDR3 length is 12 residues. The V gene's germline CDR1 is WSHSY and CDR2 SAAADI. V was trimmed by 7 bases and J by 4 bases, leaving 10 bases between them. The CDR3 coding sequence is TGCGCCAGCAAAGGGGGGGGCTATGGCTACACCTTC. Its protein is CASKGGGYGYTF.